This entry lists 32 T cell receptor beta chains sequenced from one sample in a study of T-cell reconstitution after alpha-beta-depleted transplantation in children. The TCRbeta library was prepared with unique molecular identifiers. TCRdb recomputed calls from the PCR reads with MiXCR, one row per CDR3 protein. Of 640,000 or so distinct CDR3 sequences listed, around 16% were seen once; the top ten hold 0.85% to 1.3%. The sample was PBMCs from the stem cell graft donor, taken from the stem cell graft. The receptors shown here come from a human donor who donated a stem cell graft to a child with acute myeloid leukemia.

This clonotype was seen only a few times. This chain joins TRBV7-2 and TRBJ2-1; D call uncertain. The CDR3 loop spans 14 amino acids. V was cut by 5 bases and J by 8 bases, with 16 bases left in between. Germline CDR1 SGHTA, CDR2 FQGNSA. The CDR3 nucleotides are TGTGCCAGCAGCCCCTCCCACTTTGGGGATGAGCAGTTCTTC. Protein product: CASSPSHFGDEQFF.

In this sample, this clonotype turned up a few times. The J gene is TRBJ2-1, the V gene TRBV28, with a weak D call TRBD2 (9 bases). Trimming shortened V by 7 bases and J by 0 bases, and 22 bases separated the two germline ends. This CDR3 region has 18 residues. Germline CDR1 and CDR2: MDHEN and SYDVKM. CDR3 region: CASTKQGGLASSYNEQFF. The CDR3 DNA is TGTGCCAGCACAAAACAGGGGGGACTAGCTAGCTCCTACAATGAGCAGTTCTTC.

The CDR3 DNA reads TGCGCCAGCAGTCCCATGGGGGTCGAGACCCAGTACTTC. As protein: CASSPMGVETQYF. V and J are TRBV10-1 and TRBJ2-5; D possibly uses TRBD1 or TRBD2 (5 bases each). Germline-derived CDR1 and CDR2 are WNHNN and SYGVQD (reference sequence). The V and J ends lost 5 bases and 5 bases respectively, with 12 bases between them. This CDR3 is built from 13 residues.

This clonotype was detected ten times or more. The genes are TRBV20-1 and TRBJ2-7, with 8 nucleotides matching TRBD2. The CDR3 loop spans 14 amino acids. V trimming: 1 base; J trimming: 3 bases; junction bases outside the gene matches: 5. Germline CDR1 DFQATT, CDR2 SNEGSKA (reference sequence). CDR3 nucleotide sequence: TGCAGTGCTAGAGCCGGGGGGGGCCACTACGAGCAGTACGTC. Translated: CSARAGGGHYEQYV.

This clonotype showed up many times. This chain joins TRBV20-1 and TRBJ2-3; 7 bases are a match to TRBD2. From germline, CDR1 is DFQATT and CDR2 SNEGSKA (reference sequence). This CDR3 is 18 amino acids long. V was pared by 6 bases and J by 0 bases, with 18 bases of the junction left unmatched. The CDR3 sequence: CSATGRAGPLPSTDTQYF. CDR3 bases: TGCAGTGCCACGGGGAGGGCTGGCCCCCTCCCTAGCACAGATACGCAGTATTTT.

CDR3 sequence (DNA): TGCGCCAGCAGCCAACAAACAGGAACGAGAGAGACCCAGTACTTC. The encoded protein is CASSQQTGTRETQYF. The chain carries TRBV4-3 and TRBJ2-5; weak D call: TRBD1 (5 bases). The germline V gene encodes CDR1 LGHNA and CDR2 YSLEER. The length of the CDR3 is 15 residues. V lost 2 bases to trimming and J lost 4 bases, with 14 bases between them.

This clonotype was found many times. The chain couples TRBV9 to TRBJ2-3; D is possibly TRBD2 (7 bases). This CDR3 comprises 15 residues. CDR1 is SGDLS, CDR2 YYNGEE, per germline. With 0 bases removed from V and 6 bases from J, the gap between germline ends came to 14 bases. The CDR3 spells CASSVGGGGGDTQYF. The DNA of the CDR3 is TGTGCCAGCAGCGTAGGAGGGGGAGGGGGGGATACGCAGTATTTT. The full variable domain, with the rest looked up from reference TRBV9 and TRBJ2-3, is DSGVTQTPKHLITATGQRVTLRCSPRSGDLSVYWYQQSLDQGLQFLIQYYNGEERAKGNILERFSAQQFPDLHSELNLSSLELGDSALYFCASSVGGGGGDTQYFGPGTRLTVL.

There are a few counts of this clonotype. The gene calls are TRBV7-9 and TRBJ1-5, with 10 positions matching TRBD1. From germline, CDR1 is SEHNR and CDR2 FQNEAQ (reference sequence). V shed 6 bases, J shed 14 bases, and the junction held 7 bases outside the gene matches. This CDR3 has 12 residues. The CDR3 DNA reads as TGTGCCAGCAGGGAGACAGGGGGCTCCAAGCATTTT. Protein: CASRETGGSKHF.

This clonotype occurred many times. The chain joins TRBV4-3 to TRBJ2-1; D gene uncertain. The CDR3 runs 15 residues. V was clipped by 0 bases and J by 0 bases, with 6 bases between them. The germline gives CDR1 LGHNA, CDR2 YSLEER. The CDR3 DNA is TGCGCCAGCAGCCAAGACTCGAGCTCCTACAATGAGCAGTTCTTC. As protein: CASSQDSSSYNEQFF.

This clonotype was detected ten times or more. The chain links TRBV27 to TRBJ1-5; tentative D call: TRBD1 (5 bases). Germline CDR1 is MNHEY and CDR2 is SMNVEV (reference sequence). The CDR3 sequence is 15 residues long. V was pared by 5 bases and J by 1 base, with 12 bases between. In nucleotides, the CDR3 is TGTGCCAGCAGTACTTCTGGGGGGAGCAATCAGCCCCAGCATTTT. Its protein is CASSTSGGSNQPQHF.

This clonotype was recorded at least ten times. The chain recombines TRBV7-3 with TRBJ1-1; weak D call: TRBD1 (6 bases). The CDR3 length is 13 residues. V lost 3 bases to trimming and J lost 4 bases, with 9 bases between them. The germline gives CDR1 SGHTA, CDR2 FQGTGA. CDR3 nucleotide sequence: TGTGCCAGCAGCTTTACAGGGAGCACTGAAGCTTTCTTT. Residues: CASSFTGSTEAFF.

The chain combines TRBV12-3 or TRBV12-4 with TRBJ2-3; TRBD1 or TRBD2 may be the D gene (6 bases each). The CDR3 totals 17 residues. Trimming left V 6 bases short and J 1 base short, with 20 bases between. The CDR3 DNA sequence: TGTGCCAGCAGGGACCCGGAACAGGGACTGGGCACAGATACGCAGTATTTT. Amino acid sequence: CASRDPEQGLGTDTQYF.

This clonotype has ten or more counts. The chain couples TRBV4-2 to TRBJ1-1, with D uncertain. This CDR3 is 16 amino acids long. CDR1 LGHNA and CDR2 YNFKEQ come from the germline V gene. V lost 0 bases and J 1 base, leaving 12 bases between the germline ends. In DNA form, the CDR3 reads TGTGCCAGCAGCCAAGACCTCGGACTGACGAACACTGAAGCTTTCTTT. The encoded protein is CASSQDLGLTNTEAFF.

The gene calls are TRBV24-1 and TRBJ2-1; D call uncertain. This CDR3 spans 13 amino acids. V lost 4 bases, J lost 6 bases, and 9 bases lay in between. Germline loops: CDR1 KGHDR, CDR2 SFDVKD. The DNA for the CDR3 is TGTGCCACCAGTGACGCCGGATCCAATGAGCAGTTCTTC. Translated, it gives CATSDAGSNEQFF.

This clonotype was counted only a few times. J is TRBJ1-4 and V is TRBV5-6, with D possibly TRBD1 on 6 matching bases. V lost 4 bases to trimming and J lost 7 bases, with 17 bases between them. Germline V gene data show CDR1 as SGHDT and CDR2 as YYEEEE. This CDR3 has 15 residues. CDR3 in amino acids: CASSRSTGRSEKLFF. The CDR3 bases are TGTGCCAGCAGCAGAAGTACAGGGAGGAGTGAAAAACTGTTTTTT. The full variable domain, rest sourced from reference TRBV5-6 and TRBJ1-4, is DAGVTQSPTHLIKTRGQQVTLRCSPKSGHDTVSWYQQALGQGPQFIFQYYEEEERQRGNFPDRFSGHQFPNYSSELNVNALLLGDSALYLCASSRSTGRSEKLFFGSGTQLSVL.

The chain combines TRBV21-1 with TRBJ2-3; the table assigns TRBD1, which was not confirmed against the DNA. TRBV21-1 is a documented pseudogene. The CDR3 has 15 amino acids. CDR3 nucleotides: TGTGCCAGCAGCGCACCCGGGGGGATGACAGATACGCAGTATTTT. Translating it yields CASSAPGGMTDTQYF.

This clonotype was counted only a few times. CDR3 sequence reads: CATSRGGAYEQYV. CDR3 nucleotides: TGTGCCACCAGCCGGGGGGGAGCCTACGAGCAGTACGTC. This chain connects TRBV28 to TRBJ2-7; 8 nucleotides match TRBD2. V dropped 10 bases and J dropped 2; count of bases not matched to a gene: 7. This CDR3 has 13 residues. Germline V gives CDR1 MDHEN, CDR2 SYDVKM.

This clonotype occurred many times. The V and J genes are TRBV20-1 and TRBJ1-1; D uncertain. The CDR3 runs 12 residues. The V and J ends lost 3 bases and 11 bases respectively, with 16 bases between them. From germline, CDR1 is DFQATT and CDR2 SNEGSKA (reference sequence). The CDR3 DNA sequence: TGCAGTGCTAGTGAGACACCCCGTAACGCTTTCTTT. Residues: CSASETPRNAFF.

The table lists this clonotype with many counts. J is TRBJ2-7 and V is TRBV7-2; D is uncertain. Per germline, CDR1 SGHTA and CDR2 FQGNSA. The ends were cut back, 0 bases at V and 7 bases at J, with 10 bases in the middle. The CDR3 totals 13 residues. The CDR3 spells CASSLARDREQYF. The DNA of the CDR3 is TGTGCCAGCAGCTTAGCGCGCGACCGGGAGCAGTACTTC.

This clonotype has more than one count but fewer than ten. V gene TRBV6-1 combines with J gene TRBJ2-1; tentatively, D is TRBD1 (6 bases). The CDR3 length is 15 residues. V gave up 5 bases and J gave up 6 bases, with 17 bases separating them. CDR1 is MNHNS, CDR2 SASEGT, per germline. The CDR3 region has the DNA TGTGCCAGCAGTCGTTCCGGGACAAAGGGCAATGAGCAGTTCTTC. This sequence encodes CASSRSGTKGNEQFF.

This clonotype showed up many times. The chain carries TRBV20-1 and TRBJ2-7; D gene unclear. This CDR3 spans 12 amino acids. CDR1 and CDR2 from the germline V gene are DFQATT and SNEGSKA (reference sequence). The V gene lost 6 bases and the J gene lost 4 bases, with 13 bases spanning the gap. The CDR3 loop reads CSAARVEYEQYF. The CDR3 bases are TGCAGTGCAGCTAGGGTGGAATACGAGCAGTACTTC.

The rearrangement links TRBV21-1 to TRBJ2-7; the table's D call TRBD1 went unverified against the DNA. TRBV21-1 is an annotated pseudogene. CDR3 length: 15 amino acids. CDR3 DNA sequence: TGTGCCAACAGCAAATACAGGGTAGCCTCCTACGAGCAGTACTTC. Translated: CANSKYRVASYEQYF.

The gene calls are TRBV13 and TRBJ2-2, with D perhaps TRBD2 (6 bases). With 5 bases removed from V and 7 bases from J, the gap between germline ends came to 20 bases. This CDR3 has 16 amino acids. Germline V gene data show CDR1 as PRHDT and CDR2 as FYEKMQ (reference sequence). Here the CDR3 reads CASSTEIGGLSGELFF. In DNA, the CDR3 is TGTGCCAGCAGCACCGAGATCGGGGGATTAAGCGGGGAGCTGTTTTTT.

This clonotype appeared many times. CDR3 DNA: TGTGCCAGCAGGGGGGCGGGACACCTTAATTCACCCCTCCACTTT. This codes for CASRGAGHLNSPLHF. The rearrangement joins TRBV6-1 to TRBJ1-6; tentatively, D is TRBD1 (6 bases). Germline assignment: CDR1 MNHNS and CDR2 SASEGT. CDR3 length: 15 amino acids. Trimming removed 6 bases from V and 6 bases from J, with 15 bases in between.

This chain uses TRBV10-1 with TRBJ2-5; TRBD1 might be the D (5 bases). CDR1 and CDR2 (germline): WNHNN, SYGVQD (reference sequence). This CDR3 is 15 amino acids long. V lost 0 bases and J lost 5, with 13 bases in between. This CDR3 is CASSESSGFGETQYF. The CDR3 bases are TGCGCCAGCAGTGAGTCCTCAGGGTTCGGCGAGACCCAGTACTTC.

Many counts were recorded for this clonotype. The chain employs TRBV7-2 and TRBJ1-2; 7 bases line up with TRBD1. Trimming at V came to 4 bases and at J to 4 bases, leaving 6 bases not matched to a gene. The CDR3 is 14 residues long. Germline CDR1 is SGHTA and CDR2 is FQGNSA. The CDR3 loop is CASSSQGSIYGYTF. CDR3 DNA sequence: TGTGCCAGCAGCTCACAGGGGTCTATCTATGGCTACACCTTC.

This clonotype was found a few times. This rearrangement joins TRBV20-1 to TRBJ1-4; D gene unclear. V dropped 3 bases and J dropped 3 bases, with 11 bases sitting between them. Germline V gene lookup returns CDR1 DFQATT and CDR2 SNEGSKA (reference sequence). CDR3 length: 14 residues. The CDR3, as DNA: TGCAGTGCTAGCCTCAGAAACTCTAATGAAAAACTGTTTTTT. Protein product: CSASLRNSNEKLFF.

This clonotype was found once. This could be a read error, since a much larger clone is one nucleotide away. The genes are TRBV20-1 and TRBJ1-4; D possibly corresponds to TRBD1 (6 bases). Trimming took 0 bases from V and 7 from J, leaving 9 bases between them. Per the germline V gene, CDR1 is DFQATT and CDR2 is SNEGSKA (reference sequence). The CDR3 length is 13 residues. The CDR3 loop reads CSARETGCEKLFF. As DNA, the CDR3 is TGCAGTGCTAGAGAGACAGGCTGTGAAAAACTGTTTTTT.

There are many counts of this clonotype. The chain carries TRBV20-1 and TRBJ1-2; 10 nucleotides agree with TRBD1. From germline, CDR1 is DFQATT and CDR2 SNEGSKA (reference sequence). CDR3 size: 12 residues. Trimming at V came to 6 bases and at J to 8 bases, leaving 6 bases not matched to a gene. The CDR3 spells CSARTGGRGYTF. In nucleotides, the CDR3 is TGCAGTGCAAGGACAGGGGGTCGGGGCTACACCTTC.

This clonotype has a single count. This chain joins TRBV7-8 and TRBJ1-1, with TRBD1 matching 8 bases. The CDR3 is made up of 16 amino acids. V gave up 5 bases and J gave up 2 bases; unmatched junction bases: 10. Per the germline V gene, CDR1 is SGHVS and CDR2 is FQNEAQ. CDR3 nucleotides: TGTGCCAGCAGCCAGAAAAGGACAGGGAAAAACACTGAAGCTTTCTTT. Translation: CASSQKRTGKNTEAFF.

A remark on this clonotype: A much larger clone differs by one base, so this may be a read error. This chain joins TRBV20-1 and TRBJ2-1, with 14 positions matching TRBD2. With 7 bases clipped from V and 5 bases from J, the junction kept 13 bases outside the gene matches. This CDR3 spans 17 amino acids. CDR1 is DFQATT, CDR2 SNEGSKA, per germline (reference sequence). CDR3 bases: TGCAGTGACAAGGAGACTAGCGGGGGGGCAAACGACAATGAGCAGTTCTTC. It translates to CSDKETSGGANDNEQFF.

This clonotype was seen at least ten times. This chain connects TRBV20-1 to TRBJ2-1; D is ambiguous. Germline assignment: CDR1 DFQATT and CDR2 SNEGSKA (reference sequence). V lost 3 bases and J 3 bases, leaving 21 bases between the germline ends. This CDR3 has 17 amino acids. The CDR3 sequence: CSASSDPTRTFYNEQFF. CDR3 nucleotide sequence: TGCAGTGCTAGCAGCGACCCGACTCGAACGTTCTACAATGAGCAGTTCTTC.